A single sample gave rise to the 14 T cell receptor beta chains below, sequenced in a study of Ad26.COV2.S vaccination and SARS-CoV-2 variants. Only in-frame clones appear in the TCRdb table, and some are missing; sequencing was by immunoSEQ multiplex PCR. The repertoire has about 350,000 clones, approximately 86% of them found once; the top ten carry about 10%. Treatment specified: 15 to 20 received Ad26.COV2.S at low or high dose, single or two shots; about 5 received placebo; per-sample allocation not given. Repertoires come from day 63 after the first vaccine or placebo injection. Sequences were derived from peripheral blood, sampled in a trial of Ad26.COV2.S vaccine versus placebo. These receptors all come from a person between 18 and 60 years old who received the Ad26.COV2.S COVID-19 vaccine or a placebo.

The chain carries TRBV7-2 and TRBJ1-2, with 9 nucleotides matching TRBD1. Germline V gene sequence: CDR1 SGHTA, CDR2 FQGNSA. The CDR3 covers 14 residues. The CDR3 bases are TGTGCAAAGGGGGGGACAGGGCAGAACTATGGCTACACCTTC. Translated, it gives CAKGGTGQNYGYTF.

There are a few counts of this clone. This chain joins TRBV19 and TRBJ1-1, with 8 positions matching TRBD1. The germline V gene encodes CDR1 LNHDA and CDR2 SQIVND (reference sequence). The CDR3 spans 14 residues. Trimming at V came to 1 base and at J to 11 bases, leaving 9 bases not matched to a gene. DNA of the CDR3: TGTGCCAGTAGTATAGGGACAGGGCGCCGGGGCGCTTTCTTT. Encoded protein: CASSIGTGRRGAFF.

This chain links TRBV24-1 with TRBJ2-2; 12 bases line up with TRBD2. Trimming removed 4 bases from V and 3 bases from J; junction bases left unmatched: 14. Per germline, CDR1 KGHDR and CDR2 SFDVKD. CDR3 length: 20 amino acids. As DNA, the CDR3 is TGTGCCACCAGTGACGGGACGTACGGACTAGCGGGGCCATACACCGGGGAGCTGTTTTTT. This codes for CATSDGTYGLAGPYTGELFF.

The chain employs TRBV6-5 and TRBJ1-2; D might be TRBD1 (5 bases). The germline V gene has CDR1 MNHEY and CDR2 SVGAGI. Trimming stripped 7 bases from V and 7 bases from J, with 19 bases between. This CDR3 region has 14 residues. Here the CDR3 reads CASNQPGAQGGYTF. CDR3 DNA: TGTGCCAGCAACCAACCCGGGGCCCAGGGTGGCTACACCTTC.

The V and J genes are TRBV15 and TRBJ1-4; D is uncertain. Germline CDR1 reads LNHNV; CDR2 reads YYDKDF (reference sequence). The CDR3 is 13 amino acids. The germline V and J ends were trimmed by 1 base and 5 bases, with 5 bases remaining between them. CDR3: CATSRGRNEKLFF. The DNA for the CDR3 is TGTGCCACCAGCAGAGGGCGGAATGAAAAACTGTTTTTT.

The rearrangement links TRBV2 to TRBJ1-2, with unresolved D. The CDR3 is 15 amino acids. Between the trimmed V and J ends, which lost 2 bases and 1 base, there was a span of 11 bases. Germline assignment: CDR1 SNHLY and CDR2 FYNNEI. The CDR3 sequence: CASSESWSINYGYTF. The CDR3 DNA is TGTGCCAGCAGTGAATCCTGGTCTATTAACTATGGCTACACCTTC.

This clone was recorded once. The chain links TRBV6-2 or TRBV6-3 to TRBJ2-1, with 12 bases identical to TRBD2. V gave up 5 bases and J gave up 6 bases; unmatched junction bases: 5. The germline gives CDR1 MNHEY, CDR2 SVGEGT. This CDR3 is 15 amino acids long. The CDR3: CASSPRTSGINEQFF. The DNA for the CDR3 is TGTGCCAGCAGTCCCCGGACTAGCGGGATCAATGAGCAGTTCTTC.

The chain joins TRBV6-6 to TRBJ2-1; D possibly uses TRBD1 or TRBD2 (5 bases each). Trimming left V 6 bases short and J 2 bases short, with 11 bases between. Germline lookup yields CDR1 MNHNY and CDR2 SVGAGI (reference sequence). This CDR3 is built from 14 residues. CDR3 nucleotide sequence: TGTGCCAGCAGCAACGAGGGGCCCTACAATGAGCAGTTCTTC. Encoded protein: CASSNEGPYNEQFF.

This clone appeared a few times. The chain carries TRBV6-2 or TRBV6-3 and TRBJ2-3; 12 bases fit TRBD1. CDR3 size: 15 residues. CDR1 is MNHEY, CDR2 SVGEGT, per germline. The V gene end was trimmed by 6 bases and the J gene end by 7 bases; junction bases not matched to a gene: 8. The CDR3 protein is CASSQPGQGANTQYF. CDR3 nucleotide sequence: TGTGCCAGCAGCCAGCCGGGACAGGGGGCTAATACGCAGTATTTT.

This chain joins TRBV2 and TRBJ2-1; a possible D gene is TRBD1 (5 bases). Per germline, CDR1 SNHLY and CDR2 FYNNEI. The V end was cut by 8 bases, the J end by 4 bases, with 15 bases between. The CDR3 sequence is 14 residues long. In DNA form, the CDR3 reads TGTGCCAGCCACGAGCAGGGCGTTTACAATGAGCAGTTCTTC. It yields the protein CASHEQGVYNEQFF.

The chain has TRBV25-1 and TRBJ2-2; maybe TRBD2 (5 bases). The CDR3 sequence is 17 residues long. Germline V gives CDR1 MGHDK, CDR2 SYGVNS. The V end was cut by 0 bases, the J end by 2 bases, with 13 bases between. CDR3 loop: CASSEYGLRLNTGELFF. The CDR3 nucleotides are TGTGCCAGCAGTGAATACGGCCTTCGACTAAACACCGGGGAGCTGTTTTTT.

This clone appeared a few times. CDR3 region: CASSQDLGNYGYTF. The CDR3 nucleotides read TGTGCCAGCAGCCAAGATCTGGGGAACTATGGCTACACCTTC. The rearrangement links TRBV3-1 (or the pseudogene TRBV3-2) to TRBJ1-2; D is unresolved. The CDR3 contains 14 residues. The V and J ends lost 0 bases and 2 bases respectively, with 7 bases between them. Germline loops: CDR1 LGHDT, CDR2 YNNKEL (reference sequence).

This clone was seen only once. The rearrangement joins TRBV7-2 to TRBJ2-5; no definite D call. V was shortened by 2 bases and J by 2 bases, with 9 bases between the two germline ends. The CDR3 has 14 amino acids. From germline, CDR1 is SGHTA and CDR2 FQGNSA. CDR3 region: CASSLSLGQETQYF. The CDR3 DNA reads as TGTGCCAGCAGCTTATCGCTTGGGCAAGAGACCCAGTACTTC.

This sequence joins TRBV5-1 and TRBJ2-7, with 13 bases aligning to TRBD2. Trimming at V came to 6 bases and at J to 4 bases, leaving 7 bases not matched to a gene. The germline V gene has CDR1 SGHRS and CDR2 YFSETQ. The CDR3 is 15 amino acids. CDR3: CASIERTSGSYEQYF. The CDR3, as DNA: TGCGCCAGCATCGAAAGGACTAGCGGGAGTTACGAGCAGTACTTC.